This T cell receptor beta chain was captured by sequencing in a study of graft-versus-host responses after intestinal transplantation. Overall study context: The transplants performed in recipients were multivisceral, liver-intestinal, or isolated intestinal. Tacrolimus plus steroids were given to all recipients for roughly three years, preceded by anti-thymocyte globulin induction.

Looked up from germline, CDR1 is ENHRY and CDR2 is SYGVKD. This CDR3 contains 11 residues. V lost 7 bases and J 7 bases, leaving 8 bases between the germline ends. Profiling relied on immunoSEQ multiplex PCR, and the TCRdb table lists in-frame clones only, not all of them. The table lists 8,000 to 10,000 clones, roughly 94% of them singletons. This receptor was obtained from a human patient who received an intestinal transplant, so some T cells may come from the graft donor. The chain joins TRBV10-3 to TRBJ2-1, with D possibly being TRBD2 (6 bases). Sample: PBMCs, taken 8 days after intestinal transplant. CDR3 nucleotide sequence: TGTGCCATCATGGGGGGTAATGAGCAGTTCTTC. Translating gives CAIMGGNEQFF.